Listed here are 13 T cell receptor beta chains from one sample, sequenced in a study of cytomegalovirus exposure and HLA in healthy donors. 60 Vbeta and 13 Jbeta primers were used in PCR. The data were produced by immunoSEQ multiplex PCR, yet TCRdb's version contains in-frame clones alone and is incomplete. Among about 140,000 clones listed, around 79% were seen once. The sample comprised PBMCs. These receptors were taken from a middle-aged man in good health and CMV-seropositive.

This clone showed up just once. The V gene is TRBV9, the J gene TRBJ1-2, with TRBD1 identical over 10 bases. J gave up 7 bases and V 3 bases, and 6 bases lay outside the gene matches. The CDR3 sequence is 14 residues long. Germline CDR1 SGDLS, CDR2 YYNGEE. This chain's CDR3 is CASSDLGTGVGYTF. The CDR3 DNA reads as TGTGCCAGCAGCGACCTGGGGACAGGGGTTGGCTACACCTTC. The whole variable domain, remainder taken from reference TRBV9 and TRBJ1-2, is DSGVTQTPKHLITATGQRVTLRCSPRSGDLSVYWYQQSLDQGLQFLIQYYNGEERAKGNILERFSAQQFPDLHSELNLSSLELGDSALYFCASSDLGTGVGYTFGSGTRLTVV.

The chain has TRBV14 and TRBJ2-7; D gene ambiguous. V was clipped by 4 bases and J by 3 bases, with 13 bases between them. This CDR3 has 14 amino acids. Germline CDR1 reads SGHDN; CDR2 reads FVKESK. CDR3 in DNA: TGTGCCAGCAGCCCGATCAACCAGTACTACGAGCAGTACTTC. This encodes CASSPINQYYEQYF.

This clone appeared a few times. J is TRBJ1-3 and V is TRBV18, with D perhaps TRBD1 (5 bases). The germline V and J ends were trimmed by 6 bases and 1 base, with 13 bases remaining between them. The CDR3 is 15 residues long. Looked up from germline, CDR1 is KGHSH and CDR2 is LQKENI. CDR3 loop: CASSPPAGSGNTIYF. The CDR3 nucleotides are TGTGCCAGCTCCCCTCCGGCAGGGTCTGGAAACACCATATATTTT. The full variable domain, rest sourced from reference TRBV18 and TRBJ1-3, is NAGVMQNPRHLVRRRGQEARLRCSPMKGHSHVYWYRQLPEEGLKFMVYLQKENIIDESGMPKERFSAEFPKEGPSILRIQQVVRGDSAAYFCASSPPAGSGNTIYFGEGSWLTVV.

The V gene is TRBV18, the J gene TRBJ2-7, with D possibly matching TRBD2 (5 bases). The germline V and J ends were trimmed by 2 bases and 5 bases, with 19 bases remaining between them. CDR1 is KGHSH and CDR2 is LQKENI in the germline V gene. The length of the CDR3 is 16 residues. CDR3 amino acids: CASSPSLSGNLDEQYF. For the CDR3, the DNA is TGTGCCAGCTCACCATCGCTTTCGGGGAATCTGGACGAGCAGTACTTC.

Remarks on this clone: The sample carries other DNA sequences with the same CDR3. The rearrangement uses TRBV7-9 and TRBJ1-1, with TRBD1 matching over 10 bases. Looked up from germline, CDR1 is SEHNR and CDR2 is FQNEAQ (reference sequence). V was pared by 6 bases and J by 5 bases, with 6 bases of the junction left unmatched. The CDR3 is made up of 14 amino acids. The CDR3 loop reads CASSWTGGGTEAFF. The CDR3 bases are TGTGCCAGCAGTTGGACAGGGGGGGGTACTGAAGCTTTCTTT.

J is TRBJ1-6 and V is TRBV6-1; 7 bases map to TRBD1. The CDR3 is made up of 13 amino acids. The germline V gene has CDR1 MNHNS and CDR2 SASEGT. J gave up 7 bases and V 11 bases, and 8 bases lay outside the gene matches. Here the CDR3 DNA reads TGTGCCGGAACCGGGACAGCAAATTCACCCCTCCACTTT. This sequence encodes CAGTGTANSPLHF.

The chain recombines TRBV10-3 with TRBJ1-1; 8 bases line up with TRBD1. Trimming removed 2 bases from V and 11 bases from J; junction bases left unmatched: 16. The CDR3 consists of 16 residues. CDR1 is ENHRY and CDR2 is SYGVKD in the germline V gene. The CDR3 reads CAISELPQGALMMAFF. CDR3 sequence (DNA): TGTGCCATCAGTGAGCTCCCCCAGGGGGCCCTAATGATGGCTTTCTTT.

The chain couples TRBV30 to TRBJ2-1; D may be TRBD2 (7 bases). The CDR3 is made up of 15 amino acids. Deletions cut 0 bases from V and 7 bases from J, with 16 bases between. CDR1 GTSNPN and CDR2 SVGIG come from the germline V gene (reference sequence). The CDR3 loop is CAWSVGGGPQNEQFF. CDR3 in DNA: TGTGCCTGGAGTGTAGGGGGAGGGCCTCAAAATGAGCAGTTCTTC. Looking up the rest from reference TRBV30 and TRBJ2-1 gives the full variable domain: SQTIHQWPATLVQPVGSPLSLECTVEGTSNPNLYWYRQAAGRGLQLLFYSVGIGQISSEVPQNLSASRPQDRQFILSSKKLLLSDSGFYLCAWSVGGGPQNEQFFGPGTRLTVL.

The V call is TRBV6-5, the J call TRBJ1-2; 7 positions match TRBD1. The CDR3 length is 12 residues. J gave up 9 bases and V 5 bases, and 6 bases lay outside the gene matches. Germline CDR1 is MNHEY and CDR2 is SVGAGI. CDR3 nucleotide sequence: TGTGCCAGCAGTAGAGAAGGGGGCAGCTACACCTTC. It specifies CASSREGGSYTF.

This clone was recorded once. The CDR3 protein is CASSYSIWGSPEAFF. The CDR3 nucleotides read TGTGCCAGCAGTTACTCGATCTGGGGCAGCCCTGAAGCTTTCTTT. The genes are TRBV6-6 and TRBJ1-1; perhaps TRBD1 as D (5 bases). Deletions cut 0 bases from V and 6 bases from J, with 14 bases between. The CDR3 spans 15 residues. Germline assignment: CDR1 MNHNY and CDR2 SVGAGI (reference sequence).

The chain is built from TRBV27 and TRBJ1-6; D might be TRBD1 (6 bases). This CDR3 contains 16 residues. Per the germline V gene, CDR1 is MNHEY and CDR2 is SMNVEV (reference sequence). V lost 6 bases, J lost 5 bases, and 17 bases lay in between. DNA of the CDR3: TGTGCCAGCAGGGGGTTGGGGGCCAGGAATAATTCACCCCTCCACTTT. Translation gives CASRGLGARNNSPLHF.

This sequence joins TRBV9 and TRBJ2-7, with TRBD2 matching 7 bases. CDR3 length: 16 amino acids. CDR1 is SGDLS and CDR2 is YYNGEE in the germline V gene. Losses at the gene ends were 0 bases for V and 4 bases for J; bases not matched to a gene: 10. CDR3 in DNA: TGTGCCAGCAGCGTAGCTGGGGGGGGAAGAGGGTACGAGCAGTACTTC. The encoded protein is CASSVAGGGRGYEQYF.

This clone showed up just a few times. DNA of the CDR3: TGCGCCAGCAGCCAAGTAGGAACCCCGGGGATCGGCGGCTACACCTTC. It is translated as CASSQVGTPGIGGYTF. This chain joins TRBV4-1 and TRBJ1-2; no clear D gene. Deletions cut 1 base from V and 8 bases from J, with 20 bases between. The germline V gene has CDR1 MGHRA and CDR2 YSYEKL. This CDR3 has 16 amino acids.